These 5 T cell receptor beta chains were all obtained from the same sample, sequenced in a study of molecular identifiers for immune sequencing clone quantification. TCRdb used MiXCR to reprocess the PCR reads, holding one entry per CDR3 protein. The sample records tens of thousands of distinct CDR3 sequences, roughly 19% being singletons. The sample taken for sequencing was naive CD8+ T cells from blood, with Jurkat cell RNA spiked in. The subset is: FACS-sorted CD8+CD4-CCR7+CD45RA+ naive T cells. Source of these receptors: a human donor in good health. Some libraries in this study had Jurkat cell RNA spiked in.

This clonotype came up many times. The CDR3 DNA reads as TGTGCCAGCAGTTTATCCGCCAGGGGAGGGACTGAAGCTTTCTTT. Amino acid sequence: CASSLSARGGTEAFF. V is TRBV27 and J is TRBJ1-1; D might be TRBD1 (6 bases). Germline loops: CDR1 MNHEY, CDR2 SMNVEV (reference sequence). The CDR3 runs 15 residues. V was clipped by 0 bases and J by 5 bases, with 13 bases between them.

In its sample, this clonotype was seen many times. The CDR3 DNA follows: TGTGCCAGCAGCCAGGATGAGACAGCTAATGAAAAACTGTTTTTT. It translates to CASSQDETANEKLFF. This rearrangement joins TRBV3-1 to TRBJ1-4; the D gene is possibly TRBD1 (5 bases). Germline V gives CDR1 LGHDT, CDR2 YNNKEL (reference sequence). Trimming shortened V by 3 bases and J by 3 bases, and 11 bases separated the two germline ends. The CDR3 runs to 15 residues.

This clonotype was counted many times. The chain has TRBV2 and TRBJ2-7; D unresolved. Trimming pared 7 bases from V and 0 bases from J, leaving 7 bases between. CDR3 length equals 12 residues. Germline V CDR1 and CDR2: SNHLY, FYNNEI. The chain's CDR3 is CASIGSSYEQYF. The CDR3 DNA follows: TGTGCCAGCATAGGAAGCTCCTACGAGCAGTACTTC. Together with reference TRBV2 and TRBJ2-7, the CDR3 gives the full variable domain: EPEVTQTPSHQVTQMGQEVILRCVPISNHLYFYWYRQILGQKVEFLVSFYNNEISEKSEIFDDQFSVERPDGSNFTLKIRSTKLEDSAMYFCASIGSSYEQYFGPGTRLTVT.

This clonotype was counted many times. The gene calls are TRBV12-3 or TRBV12-4 and TRBJ2-5; 10 bases match TRBD1. The CDR3 runs 15 residues. The V gene end was trimmed by 5 bases and the J gene end by 5 bases; junction bases not matched to a gene: 8. The CDR3 DNA reads TGTGCCAGCAGTATTCCGGGACAGGGGTTGGAGACCCAGTACTTC. Amino acids: CASSIPGQGLETQYF.

Only one count was recorded for this clonotype. A much larger clone lies one base from this, so it may be a read error. The chain uses TRBV28 and TRBJ1-1; no clear D gene. The CDR3 runs to 12 residues. Trimming removed 7 bases at V and 7 bases at J, with 13 bases between. Germline V CDR1 and CDR2: MDHEN, SYDVKM. CDR3 loop: CASKGVDLEAFF. The CDR3 DNA reads TGTGCCAGCAAGGGCGTCGACCTTGAAGCTTTCTTT. The variable domain in full, with the rest retrieved from reference TRBV28 and TRBJ1-1, is DVKVTQSSRYLVKRTGEKVFLECVQDMDHENMFWYRQDPGLGLRLIYFSYDVKMKEKGDIPEGYSVSREKKERFSLILESASTNQTSMYLCASKGVDLEAFFGQGTRLTVV.